The 11 T cell receptor beta chains presented below share a single source sample, sequenced in a study of OX40 agonist ivuxolimab in advanced cancers. Profiling relied on immunoSEQ multiplex PCR, and the TCRdb table lists in-frame clones only, not all of them. The sample yields 30,000 to 45,000 clones, about 80% seen once. The sequenced sample was CD4+ or CD8+ T cells sorted from blood, obtained in a trial of the OX40 agonist ivuxolimab. The receptors shown here come from an adult with an advanced solid tumor such as melanoma, head and neck, liver or kidney cancer.

This clone was picked up one time. CDR3 coding DNA: TGTGCCAGCAGTCTCCCTAAGGGGTTGCAGTATTTT. This codes for CASSLPKGLQYF. V is TRBV27 and J is TRBJ2-3, with TRBD1 as a possible D gene (5 bases). The ends were cut back, 5 bases at V and 11 bases at J, with 14 bases in the middle. The CDR3 covers 12 residues. Germline-derived CDR1 and CDR2 are MNHEY and SMNVEV (reference sequence).

The CDR3 loop is CASSGTRSYEQYF. In DNA form, the CDR3 reads TGTGCCAGCAGTGGCACGCGCTCCTACGAGCAGTACTTC. The V and J genes are TRBV6-6 and TRBJ2-7; D is unclear. Looked up from germline, CDR1 is MNHNY and CDR2 is SVGAGI (reference sequence). V lost 5 bases and J 0 bases, leaving 8 bases between the germline ends. This CDR3 region has 13 residues.

Only one count was recorded for this clone. The chain carries TRBV7-9 and TRBJ2-5; D unclear. The germline V gene has CDR1 SEHNR and CDR2 FQNEAQ (reference sequence). V shed 3 bases and J shed 1 base, with 6 bases lying between them. The CDR3 has 13 residues. CDR3 region: CASSFVLQETQYF. The CDR3, as DNA: TGTGCCAGCAGCTTTGTCCTCCAAGAGACCCAGTACTTC.

This clone was seen only once. The V and J genes are TRBV4-3 and TRBJ2-5; D perhaps matches TRBD2 (7 bases). V was shortened by 0 bases and J by 4 bases, with 15 bases between the two germline ends. CDR3 length: 16 amino acids. The germline V gene has CDR1 LGHNA and CDR2 YSLEER. CDR3 sequence reads: CASSQDLSGGAETQYF. In nucleotides, the CDR3 is TGCGCCAGCAGCCAAGATCTTTCGGGGGGCGCAGAGACCCAGTACTTC.

The gene calls are TRBV5-1 and TRBJ1-2; D unclear. The length of the CDR3 is 12 residues. Per germline, CDR1 SGHRS and CDR2 YFSETQ. The ends were cut back, 1 base at V and 7 bases at J, with 8 bases in the middle. In nucleotides, the CDR3 is TGCGCCAGCAGCTTGAACAGTGGTGGCTACACCTTC. It yields the protein CASSLNSGGYTF.

The gene calls are TRBV5-1 and TRBJ1-1; possibly TRBD1 for D (5 bases). This CDR3 contains 13 residues. V was shortened by 4 bases and J by 2 bases, with 9 bases between the two germline ends. Germline V CDR1 and CDR2: SGHRS, YFSETQ. CDR3 coding DNA: TGCGCCAGCAGCCCAGACAGTAACACTGAAGCTTTCTTT. The encoded protein is CASSPDSNTEAFF.

The rearrangement joins TRBV2 to TRBJ1-2; TRBD1 matches 8 bases. CDR1 and CDR2 (germline): SNHLY, FYNNEI. The V segment lost 6 bases and the J segment 0 bases; nucleotides outside the gene matches: 0. This CDR3 region has 13 residues. The CDR3 here is CASRGQANYGYTF. The DNA of the CDR3 is TGTGCCAGCAGGGGACAGGCTAACTATGGCTACACCTTC.

The rearrangement joins TRBV6-5 to TRBJ1-2, with 8 bases matching TRBD1. Trimming at V came to 0 bases and at J to 6 bases, leaving 3 bases not matched to a gene. This CDR3 comprises 14 residues. Germline assignment: CDR1 MNHEY and CDR2 SVGAGI. CDR3 in DNA: TGTGCCAGCAGTTACTCGCGACAGGGGAATGGCTACACCTTC. The encoded protein is CASSYSRQGNGYTF.

This chain joins TRBV5-1 and TRBJ1-2; TRBD1 might be the D (5 bases). V lost 0 bases and J 5 bases, leaving 11 bases between the germline ends. Germline loops: CDR1 SGHRS, CDR2 YFSETQ. The CDR3 is 14 residues long. In DNA form, the CDR3 reads TGCGCCAGCAGCTTGGCCGCCAGGGAGTATGGCTACACCTTC. Translated: CASSLAAREYGYTF.

The gene calls are TRBV30 and TRBJ1-6; possibly TRBD1 for D (5 bases). The germline V gene has CDR1 GTSNPN and CDR2 SVGIG (reference sequence). CDR3 length equals 14 residues. The V gene lost 7 bases and the J gene lost 7 bases, with 17 bases spanning the gap. The CDR3 loop is CASTDIGLNSPLHF. CDR3 in DNA: TGTGCCTCAACGGACATCGGCTTGAATTCACCCCTCCACTTT.

This CDR3 reads CASSKGTGGVKTEAFF. The CDR3 bases are TGCGCCAGCAGCAAAGGGACAGGGGGCGTCAAGACTGAAGCTTTCTTT. The rearrangement joins TRBV5-1 to TRBJ1-1, with 12 nucleotides matching TRBD1. The V and J ends lost 4 bases and 5 bases, in that order; junction bases with no gene match: 9. There are 16 residues in the CDR3. Germline V gene data show CDR1 as SGHRS and CDR2 as YFSETQ.